This TCR beta chain was sequenced for a study of blood T cell dynamics during melanoma immunotherapy. About the research overall: First-line therapy was either pembrolizumab or nivolumab with ipilimumab for metastatic melanoma.

Documented time point: week 3, after first cycle of checkpoint inhibitor. Sampling occurred pretreatment (T0) and at week 3 (W3), after cycle one of checkpoint blockade. At 12 weeks after first infusion, RECIST 1.1 defined response for most patients. Prior systemic cancer therapy, immunosuppressant use and other active malignancies excluded patients. Germline-derived CDR1 and CDR2 are SGHTA and FQGNSA. Trimming shortened V by 5 bases and J by 0 bases, and 13 bases separated the two germline ends. This CDR3 is built from 16 residues. Only in-frame clones appear in the TCRdb table, and some are missing; sequencing was by immunoSEQ multiplex PCR. The data hold about 10,000 clones, with approximately 86% observed a single time.

This receptor was obtained from a human donor with melanoma. The material was blood, obtained from a patient treated with checkpoint blockade. The J gene is TRBJ1-4, the V gene TRBV7-2, with D possibly matching TRBD1 (6 bases). The CDR3 is CASSHLSGATNEKLFF. CDR3 nucleotides: TGTGCCAGCAGCCACCTCTCAGGGGCAACTAATGAAAAACTGTTTTTT.